Sequencing of this TCR beta chain was carried out in a study of blood T cell repertoires in COVID-19 (dated by TCRdb to 2018 to 2020). In the study overall: The collaborator samples originated in the United States, Italy and Spain and spanned the acute and convalescent phases of COVID-19. Where HLA class I and class II types were available, the types were taken from metadata supplied by the sample provider, not from assay-based typing. The repertoires were released in a freely available public database meant as a resource for research on the immune response to SARS-CoV-2. Samples were obtained from the ongoing ImmuneRACE study (first 160 participants) and from over 1,000 subjects provided by 6 global collaborators. Subjects who had been exposed to COVID-19, were actively infected with it, or had recovered from it provided the deeply sampled blood TCRbeta repertoires that made up the dataset. The material from the prospective study consisted of cDNA or gDNA derived from T cells, B-cell-depleted T cells, or PBMCs. A de-identified subject ID, COVID-19 status, age in years and sex were almost always included in the sample metadata.

General conclusions and limits of the study: The amount of clinical and demographic metadata varied by source and participant and was provided uncurated.

Notes on this clone: The specificity of this receptor is unknown. Base qualities are not provided; no much larger clone lies one nucleotide away.

TCRbeta CDR3 regions were amplified from genomic DNA by means of the immunoSEQ Assay, a bias-controlled multiplex PCR. In the authors' own workflow: The number of nucleated cells in each sample was estimated by amplification of reference gene primers within the assay. To quantify the absolute abundance of each unique TCRbeta CDR3 rearrangement, sequence reads were collapsed and filtered. For each sample, productive Simpson clonality was calculated by taking the square root of Simpson's diversity index across productive rearrangements. TCRdb stores this immuneACCESS table with in-frame sequences only. Part of the clones is absent; in the studies checked, under half of the shortfall reflects unresolved V genes, and no reason is known for the rest. V, J and clone size were drawn from that table, and D and trimming were deduced from the DNA. In all, the sample holds 100,000 to 120,000 clones, and less than 75% of those were seen once. Over 6% of the sample rests with the top ten.

Whole blood was collected in K2EDTA tubes by collaborating institutions according to the institutions' own protocols. For TCRbeta analysis, collaborator samples were shipped as frozen whole blood, as isolated PBMCs, or as DNA extracted from either sample type. From its cysteine to its phenylalanine, the CDR3 spans 13 amino acids. Just the 39-base CDR3 DNA is kept, in frame starting at base 1. Looking up the germline V gene yields CDR1 ENHRY and CDR2 SYGVKD. After removal of 8 bases from V and 4 bases from J, the junction retains 6 bases not matched to a gene. The specimen was peripheral blood. The origin of this receptor is a woman aged 60-75 years with acute or convalescent COVID-19. The rearrangement combines TRBV10-3 with TRBJ1-2; 8 nucleotides in the junction match TRBD1. The DNA is TGTGCCATCGGGACAGGACAAGCCTATGGCTACACCTTC. Its protein reads: CAIGTGQAYGYTF.